Listed below are T cell receptor beta chains from one sample, sequenced in a study of blood T cells in healthy people across ages. TCRdb ran MiXCR on the 5' RACE reads and lists one entry per CDR3 protein. The data hold some 1,800,000 distinct CDR3 sequences, with about two fifths observed a single time. The material sequenced was blood. These receptors were taken from a human donor in good health. CDR3s include the opening cysteine and the closing phenylalanine or tryptophan. The D gene is left open where the match is weak. Part of the rows lack a size; the others show once, few, many or a class for expanded clones.

NA	TRBV20-1	TRBJ2-7	NA	CSARDGGNLPYEQYF	TGCAGTGCTAGAGATGGTGGCAACTTACCCTACGAGCAGTACTTC
NA	TRBV12-3/TRBV12-4	TRBJ2-7	many	CASSLRVNEQYF	TGTGCCAGCAGTTTAAGGGTGAACGAGCAGTACTTC
NA	TRBV5-6	TRBJ2-5	few	CASSARDSGVAQYF	TGTGCCAGCAGCGCGAGGGACAGCGGGGTGGCCCAGTACTTC
NA	TRBV11-2	TRBJ2-7	NA	CASSLEAGPRGYEQYF	TGTGCCAGCAGCTTAGAGGCGGGACCGAGGGGGTACGAGCAGTACTTC
TRBD1	TRBV2	TRBJ2-7	few	CASRTGATSYEQYF	TGTGCCAGCAGGACAGGGGCAACCTCCTACGAGCAGTACTTC
NA	TRBV14	TRBJ2-4	NA	CASSLFTDDEQYF	TGTGCCAGCAGTTTATTCACTGACGATGAGCAGTACTTC
TRBD1	TRBV27	TRBJ1-4	NA	CASSLVTGGNEKLFF	TGTGCCAGCAGTTTAGTTACAGGGGGGAATGAAAAACTGTTTTTT
TRBD1	TRBV15	TRBJ1-2	NA	CATSPRTGSGYTF	TGTGCCACCAGCCCCCGGACAGGGTCTGGCTACACCTTC
TRBD1	TRBV7-6	TRBJ1-1	NA	CASSFTQGALTEAFF	TGTGCCAGCAGCTTTACACAGGGGGCTTTAACTGAAGCTTTCTTT
NA	TRBV4-3	TRBJ2-7	NA	CASSQDSQASAYEQYF	TGCGCCAGCAGCCAAGATTCACAGGCGAGCGCCTACGAGCAGTACTTC
TRBD1	TRBV28	TRBJ1-1	NA	CASSGWDSGSEAFF	TGTGCCAGCAGTGGGTGGGACAGTGGATCTGAAGCTTTCTTT
TRBD1	TRBV6-5	TRBJ1-1	once	CASSYGQGAGEAFF	TGTGCCAGCAGTTACGGACAGGGGGCCGGAGAAGCTTTCTTT